This T cell receptor (beta chain) was obtained from a study of shared clonotypes between healthy human individuals. Study context: Samples came from two female and a few male donors aged 18 to 49.

Study outcomes and limitations: Relative to clonotypes present in all four donors, those not shared had lower generation probabilities. Naive subsets usually exceeded memory subsets in estimated richness.

In regard to this clone: As yet, its antigen is unknown.

Looked up from germline, CDR1 is SGDLS and CDR2 is YYNGEE. The CDR3 is 14 amino acids. Trimming left V 0 bases short and J 1 base short, with 5 bases between. Repertoires were generated with immunoSEQ multiplex PCR, while TCRdb's copy carries only in-frame clones and drops some. The table has 600,000 to 750,000 clones, 90% seen once. The specimen was memory CD8+ T cells from PBMCs. The subset was: CD45RO+ cells pooled with CCR7-negative TemRA cells. The TCR comes from a man younger than 30 in good health. Some clones in this sample may be carry-over from other donors' samples. The gene calls are TRBV9 and TRBJ1-5; D uncertain. CDR3 coding DNA: TGTGCCAGCAGCGTAGCGAGCAGCAATCAGCCCCAGCATTTT. The encoded protein is CASSVASSNQPQHF.